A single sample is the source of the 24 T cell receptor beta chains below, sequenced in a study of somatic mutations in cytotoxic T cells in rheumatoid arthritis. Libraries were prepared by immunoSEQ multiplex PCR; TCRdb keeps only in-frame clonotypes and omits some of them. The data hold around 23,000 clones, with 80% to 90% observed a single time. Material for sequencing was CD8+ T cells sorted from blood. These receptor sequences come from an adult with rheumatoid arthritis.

The CDR3 here is CASSFGQDNEAFF. In nucleotides, the CDR3 is TGTGCCAGCAGCTTCGGACAGGATAATGAAGCTTTCTTT. The gene calls are TRBV7-8 and TRBJ1-1; 7 nucleotides align to TRBD1. CDR1 and CDR2 from the germline V gene are SGHVS and FQNEAQ. V was clipped by 3 bases and J by 7 bases; unmatched bases: 5. CDR3 length: 13 residues.

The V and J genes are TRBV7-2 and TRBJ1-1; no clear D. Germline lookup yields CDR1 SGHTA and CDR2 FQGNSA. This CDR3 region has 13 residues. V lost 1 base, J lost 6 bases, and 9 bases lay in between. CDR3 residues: CASSLVSGAEAFF. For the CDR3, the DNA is TGTGCCAGCAGCTTAGTTTCTGGGGCTGAAGCTTTCTTT.

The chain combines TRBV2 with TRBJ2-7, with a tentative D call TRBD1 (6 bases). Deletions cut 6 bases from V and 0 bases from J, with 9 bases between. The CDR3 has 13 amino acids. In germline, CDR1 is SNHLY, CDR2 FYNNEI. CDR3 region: CASRGDTSYEQYF. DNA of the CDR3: TGTGCCAGCAGAGGGGACACCTCCTACGAGCAGTACTTC.

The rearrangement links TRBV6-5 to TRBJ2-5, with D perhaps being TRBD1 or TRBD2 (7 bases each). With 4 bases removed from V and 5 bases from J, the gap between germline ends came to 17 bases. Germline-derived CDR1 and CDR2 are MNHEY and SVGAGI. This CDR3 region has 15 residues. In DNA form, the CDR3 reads TGTGCCAGCAGTTCCTGGGAGGGGGCTTGGGAGACCCAGTACTTC. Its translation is CASSSWEGAWETQYF.

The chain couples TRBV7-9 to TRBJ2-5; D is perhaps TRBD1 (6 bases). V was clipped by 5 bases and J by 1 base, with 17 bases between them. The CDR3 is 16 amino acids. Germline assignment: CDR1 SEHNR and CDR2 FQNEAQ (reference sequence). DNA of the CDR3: TGTGCCAGCAGCCCAGCCCAGGGGATGGGCCAAGAGACCCAGTACTTC. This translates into CASSPAQGMGQETQYF. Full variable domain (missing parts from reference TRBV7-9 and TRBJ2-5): DTGVSQNPRHKITKRGQNVTFRCDPISEHNRLYWYRQTLGQGPEFLTYFQNEAQLEKSRLLSDRFSAERPKGSFSTLEIQRTEQGDSAMYLCASSPAQGMGQETQYFGPGTRLLVL.

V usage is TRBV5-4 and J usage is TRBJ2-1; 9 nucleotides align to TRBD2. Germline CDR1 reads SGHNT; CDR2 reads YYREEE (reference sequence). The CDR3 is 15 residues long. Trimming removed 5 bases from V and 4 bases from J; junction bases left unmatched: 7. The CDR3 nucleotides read TGTGCCAGCAGGGCGGGGGGGCCGTCTTACAATGAGCAGTTCTTC. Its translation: CASRAGGPSYNEQFF.

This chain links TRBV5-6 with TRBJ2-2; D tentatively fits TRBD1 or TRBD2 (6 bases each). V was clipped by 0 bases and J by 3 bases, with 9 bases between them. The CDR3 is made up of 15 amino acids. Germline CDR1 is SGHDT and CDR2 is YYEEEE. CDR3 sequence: CASSLGRGDTGELFF. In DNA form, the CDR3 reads TGTGCCAGCAGCTTGGGTAGGGGGGACACCGGGGAGCTGTTTTTT.

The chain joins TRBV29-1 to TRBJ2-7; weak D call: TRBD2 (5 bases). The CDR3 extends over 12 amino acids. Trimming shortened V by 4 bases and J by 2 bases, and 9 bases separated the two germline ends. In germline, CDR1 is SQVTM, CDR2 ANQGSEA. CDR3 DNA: TGCAGCGTTGCCAGCGGACCCTACGAGCAGTACTTC. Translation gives CSVASGPYEQYF.

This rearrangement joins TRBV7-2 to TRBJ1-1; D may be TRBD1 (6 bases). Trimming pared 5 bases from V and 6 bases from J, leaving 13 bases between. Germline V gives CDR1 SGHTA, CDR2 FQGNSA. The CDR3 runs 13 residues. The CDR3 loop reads CASSPTGAPEAFF. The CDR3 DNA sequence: TGTGCCAGCAGCCCGACGGGGGCGCCTGAAGCTTTCTTT. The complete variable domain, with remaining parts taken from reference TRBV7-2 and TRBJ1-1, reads GAGVSQSPSNKVTEKGKDVELRCDPISGHTALYWYRQSLGQGLEFLIYFQGNSAPDKSGLPSDRFSAERTGGSVSTLTIQRTQQEDSAVYLCASSPTGAPEAFFGQGTRLTVV.

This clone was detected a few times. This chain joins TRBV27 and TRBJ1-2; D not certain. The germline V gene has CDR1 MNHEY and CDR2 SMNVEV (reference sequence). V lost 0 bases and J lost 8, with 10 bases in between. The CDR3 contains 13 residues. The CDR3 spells CASSLSPEEGYTF. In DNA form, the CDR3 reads TGTGCCAGCAGTTTATCCCCCGAAGAGGGCTACACCTTC.

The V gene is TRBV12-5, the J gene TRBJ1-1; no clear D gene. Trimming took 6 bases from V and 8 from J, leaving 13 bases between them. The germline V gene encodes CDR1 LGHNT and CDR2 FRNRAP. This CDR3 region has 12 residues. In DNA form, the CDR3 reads TGTGCTAGTGGCACCGACGGGAGCGAAGCTTTCTTT. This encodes CASGTDGSEAFF.

The CDR3 spells CASSQDGGGNYGYTF. CDR3 in DNA: TGCGCCAGCAGCCAAGATGGCGGGGGAAACTATGGCTACACCTTC. The chain uses TRBV4-3 and TRBJ1-2; D possibly corresponds to TRBD1 (5 bases). Trimming took 0 bases from V and 2 from J, leaving 10 bases between them. Germline V gives CDR1 LGHNA, CDR2 YSLEER. CDR3 length: 15 residues.

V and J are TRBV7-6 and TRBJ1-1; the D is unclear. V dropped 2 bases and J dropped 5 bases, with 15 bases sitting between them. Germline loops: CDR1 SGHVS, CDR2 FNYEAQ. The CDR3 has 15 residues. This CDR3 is CASSLSSSVGTEAFF. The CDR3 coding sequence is TGTGCCAGCAGCTTATCCTCTAGCGTGGGGACTGAAGCTTTCTTT.

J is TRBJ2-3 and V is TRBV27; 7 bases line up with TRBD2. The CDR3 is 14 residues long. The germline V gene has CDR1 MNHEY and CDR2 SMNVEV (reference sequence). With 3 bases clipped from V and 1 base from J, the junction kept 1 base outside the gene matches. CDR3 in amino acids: CASSLGGGTDTQYF. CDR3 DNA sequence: TGTGCCAGCAGTTTGGGAGGGGGCACAGATACGCAGTATTTT.

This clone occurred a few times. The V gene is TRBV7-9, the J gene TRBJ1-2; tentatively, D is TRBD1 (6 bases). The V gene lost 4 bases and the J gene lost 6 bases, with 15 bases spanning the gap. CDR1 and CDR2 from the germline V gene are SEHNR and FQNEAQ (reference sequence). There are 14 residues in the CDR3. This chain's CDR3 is CASSYTGGDDGYTF. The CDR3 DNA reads TGTGCCAGCAGCTACACGGGGGGCGATGATGGCTACACCTTC.

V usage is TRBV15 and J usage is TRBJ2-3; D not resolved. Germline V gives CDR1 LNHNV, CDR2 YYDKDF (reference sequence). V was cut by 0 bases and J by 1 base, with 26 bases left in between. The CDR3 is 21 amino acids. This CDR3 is CATSRDPEYPRSITGTDTQYF. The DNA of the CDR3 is TGTGCCACCAGCAGAGATCCTGAATATCCCCGGAGTATTACCGGCACAGATACGCAGTATTTT. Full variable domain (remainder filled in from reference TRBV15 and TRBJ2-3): DAMVIQNPRYQVTQFGKPVTLSCSQTLNHNVMYWYQQKSSQAPKLLFHYYDKDFNNEADTPDNFQSRRPNTSFCFLDIRSPGLGDTAMYLCATSRDPEYPRSITGTDTQYFGPGTRLTVL.

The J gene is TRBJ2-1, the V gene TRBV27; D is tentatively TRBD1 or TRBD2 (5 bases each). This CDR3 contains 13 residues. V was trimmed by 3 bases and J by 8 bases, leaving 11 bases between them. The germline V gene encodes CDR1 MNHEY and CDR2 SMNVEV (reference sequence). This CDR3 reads CASSLGVGYEQFF. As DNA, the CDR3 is TGTGCCAGCAGTTTGGGGGTGGGGTATGAGCAGTTCTTC.

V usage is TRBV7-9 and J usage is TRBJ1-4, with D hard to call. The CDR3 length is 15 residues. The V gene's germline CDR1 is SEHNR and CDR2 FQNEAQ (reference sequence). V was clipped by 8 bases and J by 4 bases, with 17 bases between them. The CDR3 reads CASVKIRGNNEKLFF. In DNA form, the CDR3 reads TGTGCCAGCGTTAAAATAAGAGGAAATAATGAAAAACTGTTTTTT. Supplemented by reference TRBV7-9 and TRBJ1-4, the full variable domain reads DTGVSQNPRHKITKRGQNVTFRCDPISEHNRLYWYRQTLGQGPEFLTYFQNEAQLEKSRLLSDRFSAERPKGSFSTLEIQRTEQGDSAMYLCASVKIRGNNEKLFFGSGTQLSVL.

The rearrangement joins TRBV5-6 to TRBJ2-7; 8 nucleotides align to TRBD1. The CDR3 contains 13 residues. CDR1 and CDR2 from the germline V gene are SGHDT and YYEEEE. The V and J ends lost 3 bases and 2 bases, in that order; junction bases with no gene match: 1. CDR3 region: CASSSGGPYEQYF. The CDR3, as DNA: TGTGCCAGCAGCTCAGGGGGCCCCTACGAGCAGTACTTC. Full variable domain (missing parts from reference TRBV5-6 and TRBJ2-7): DAGVTQSPTHLIKTRGQQVTLRCSPKSGHDTVSWYQQALGQGPQFIFQYYEEEERQRGNFPDRFSGHQFPNYSSELNVNALLLGDSALYLCASSSGGPYEQYFGPGTRLTVT.

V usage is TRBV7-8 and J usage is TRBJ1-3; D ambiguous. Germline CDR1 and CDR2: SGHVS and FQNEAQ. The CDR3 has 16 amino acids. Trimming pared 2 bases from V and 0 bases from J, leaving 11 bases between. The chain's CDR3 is CASSLSPSLSGNTIYF. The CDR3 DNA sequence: TGTGCCAGCAGCTTATCTCCCAGCCTCTCTGGAAACACCATATATTTT.

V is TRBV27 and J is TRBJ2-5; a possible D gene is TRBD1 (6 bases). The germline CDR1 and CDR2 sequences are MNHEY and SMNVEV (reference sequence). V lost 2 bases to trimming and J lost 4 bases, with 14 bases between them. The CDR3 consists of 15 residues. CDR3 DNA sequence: TGTGCCAGCAGTTTACTGGGGGCCCCGGCAGAGACCCAGTACTTC. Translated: CASSLLGAPAETQYF.

The CDR3 here is CASSYSRTGSPDTQYF. The CDR3 DNA reads as TGTGCCAGCAGTTACTCGAGGACAGGGAGTCCAGATACGCAGTATTTT. The V and J genes are TRBV6-5 and TRBJ2-3; 8 nucleotides match TRBD1. Germline V gives CDR1 MNHEY, CDR2 SVGAGI. This CDR3 spans 16 amino acids. V lost 0 bases, J lost 4 bases, and 6 bases stayed unmatched.

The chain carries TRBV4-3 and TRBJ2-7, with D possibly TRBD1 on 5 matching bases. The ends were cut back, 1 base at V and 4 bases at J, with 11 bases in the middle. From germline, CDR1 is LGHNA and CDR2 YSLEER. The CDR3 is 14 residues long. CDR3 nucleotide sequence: TGCGCCAGCAGCCAAGGGTGGGGCCCGTACGAGCAGTACTTC. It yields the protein CASSQGWGPYEQYF.

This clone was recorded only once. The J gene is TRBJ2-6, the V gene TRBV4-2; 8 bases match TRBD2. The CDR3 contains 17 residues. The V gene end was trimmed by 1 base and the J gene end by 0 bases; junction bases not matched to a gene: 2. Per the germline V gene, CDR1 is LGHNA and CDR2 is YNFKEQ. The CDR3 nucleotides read TGTGCCAGCAGCCAAGGGACTAGCAGCTCTGGGGCCAACGTCCTGACTTTC. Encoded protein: CASSQGTSSSGANVLTF.